A single sample is the source of the 19 T cell receptor beta chains below, sequenced in a study of CD8+ T cells in alopecia areata. Reverse transcription of extracted RNA yielded cDNA, which provided the sequencing template. TCRdb's copy holds only in-frame clones and misses some; the assay was immunoSEQ multiplex PCR. The data contain over 150,000 clones, about three fifths of them singletons. The treatment is: oral pan-JAK inhibitor, 5-10 mg twice daily. The material sequenced was CD4+ T cells sorted from blood, taken at week 4, from a patient treated with tofacitinib. Receptors were obtained from a human donor with alopecia areata.

This clone was counted between two and nine times. CDR3 protein: CASGPNLAGLNNEQFF. The DNA for the CDR3 is TGTGCTAGTGGCCCAAATCTAGCGGGACTTAACAATGAGCAGTTCTTC. The rearrangement links TRBV12-5 to TRBJ2-1; TRBD2 aligns across 9 bases. Per germline, CDR1 LGHNT and CDR2 FRNRAP. This CDR3 is 16 amino acids long. With V trimmed by 6 bases and J by 5 bases, 11 bases remained unmatched.

This clone has only one observation. The J gene is TRBJ2-3, the V gene TRBV29-1; tentative D call: TRBD2 (6 bases). This CDR3 spans 13 amino acids. Trimming took off 6 bases at V and 8 bases at J, with 18 bases between the two ends. Germline V gives CDR1 SQVTM, CDR2 ANQGSEA. CDR3 nucleotide sequence: TGCAGCGTCCCCGGGGCGGGACGGGCTACGCAGTATTTT. Encoded protein: CSVPGAGRATQYF.

There are a few counts of this clone. The chain couples TRBV5-4 to TRBJ2-3, with D maybe TRBD1 (5 bases). Trimming shortened V by 4 bases and J by 0 bases, and 12 bases separated the two germline ends. CDR3 size: 15 residues. In germline, CDR1 is SGHNT, CDR2 YYREEE (reference sequence). The CDR3 sequence: CASSPQTGSTDTQYF. The DNA for the CDR3 is TGTGCCAGCAGCCCTCAAACAGGTAGCACAGATACGCAGTATTTT.

The rearrangement joins TRBV9 to TRBJ1-5; D possibly corresponds to TRBD1 (5 bases). The V end lost 3 bases, the J end lost 6 bases, and 16 bases lay between the germline ends. This CDR3 has 15 amino acids. CDR1 and CDR2 (germline): SGDLS, YYNGEE. The CDR3 DNA reads TGTGCCAGCAGCGCGGCAGGGAAGAGTTTTCAGCCCCAGCATTTT. This translates into CASSAAGKSFQPQHF.

This chain joins TRBV15 and TRBJ2-7, with D uncertain. The ends were cut back, 0 bases at V and 10 bases at J, with 10 bases in the middle. Per the germline V gene, CDR1 is LNHNV and CDR2 is YYDKDF (reference sequence). CDR3 length equals 12 residues. CDR3 residues: CATSRDRAPQYF. The CDR3 nucleotides read TGTGCCACCAGCAGAGATCGGGCTCCCCAGTACTTC.

CDR3 loop: CASSVAIHNEQFF. The CDR3 DNA is TGTGCCAGCAGCGTAGCGATCCACAATGAGCAGTTCTTC. The rearrangement uses TRBV9 and TRBJ2-1; D ambiguous. The CDR3 sequence is 13 residues long. V was shortened by 0 bases and J by 5 bases, with 6 bases between the two germline ends. Germline V gene lookup returns CDR1 SGDLS and CDR2 YYNGEE.

This chain connects TRBV5-1 to TRBJ2-1, with a possible D match to TRBD2 (6 bases). The CDR3 has 18 amino acids. The germline V gene encodes CDR1 SGHRS and CDR2 YFSETQ. V lost 0 bases to trimming and J lost 0 bases, with 16 bases between them. CDR3 DNA: TGCGCCAGCAGCTTGGAACCTGGGGAGGCAGGCTCCTACAATGAGCAGTTCTTC. Its translation is CASSLEPGEAGSYNEQFF.

This chain connects TRBV28 to TRBJ2-7, with 9 bases matching TRBD1. CDR1 is MDHEN, CDR2 SYDVKM, per germline. The CDR3 runs 15 residues. After removal of 0 bases from V and 5 bases from J, the junction contained 5 bases not matched to a gene. CDR3 coding DNA: TGTGCCAGCAGTTTATGGAAACAGGGGGCGAACGAGCAGTACTTC. Amino acid sequence: CASSLWKQGANEQYF.

V and J are TRBV6-5 and TRBJ2-5, with D possibly TRBD1 on 6 matching bases. The DNA end is more similar to TRBJ2-7, so the J call may be wrong. Per the germline V gene, CDR1 is MNHEY and CDR2 is SVGAGI. The CDR3 extends over 15 amino acids. The CDR3 reads CASSKQGRSGHEQYF. The CDR3 bases are TGTGCCAGCAGCAAACAGGGAAGATCAGGACACGAGCAGTACTTC.

This clone has more than one count but fewer than ten. The chain is built from TRBV29-1 and TRBJ2-3; D call uncertain. CDR1 and CDR2 (germline): SQVTM, ANQGSEA. This CDR3 contains 15 residues. V was shortened by 5 bases and J by 2 bases, with 17 bases between the two germline ends. CDR3: CSVSLRIRNTDTQYF. DNA for the CDR3: TGCAGCGTTAGCCTCAGGATCCGAAACACAGATACGCAGTATTTT.

V is TRBV6-1 and J is TRBJ2-7; D is unclear. This CDR3 is 13 amino acids long. Trimming removed 3 bases at V and 3 bases at J, with 9 bases between. Germline CDR1 reads MNHNS; CDR2 reads SASEGT. CDR3: CASSDARSYEQYF. The CDR3 bases are TGTGCCAGCAGTGACGCTCGAAGCTACGAGCAGTACTTC.

The rearrangement joins TRBV25-1 to TRBJ1-2, with TRBD1 matching over 8 bases. V lost 7 bases, J lost 4 bases, and 5 bases stayed unmatched. CDR3 length: 13 amino acids. Germline V gene data show CDR1 as MGHDK and CDR2 as SYGVNS. The CDR3 bases are TGTGCCAGCACCGACAGGGGCGGCTATGGCTACACCTTC. It yields the protein CASTDRGGYGYTF.

This clone was counted only a few times. This CDR3 reads CASSRDRSSYEQYF. In nucleotides, the CDR3 is TGTGCCAGCAGCCGGGACAGGAGCTCCTACGAGCAGTACTTC. V is TRBV4-2 and J is TRBJ2-7; 8 bases fit TRBD1. Germline-derived CDR1 and CDR2 are LGHNA and YNFKEQ. This CDR3 is built from 14 residues. The J segment lost 0 bases and the V segment lost 4 bases, leaving 2 bases of the junction unmatched.

This clone has only a few counts. The CDR3 loop reads CASSLSGYTDTQYF. The CDR3 nucleotides are TGCGCCAGCAGCTTATCGGGATACACAGATACGCAGTATTTT. The chain is built from TRBV5-1 and TRBJ2-3; D may be TRBD2 (5 bases). The CDR3 consists of 14 residues. The V gene lost 2 bases and the J gene lost 2 bases, with 9 bases spanning the gap. Germline V gene data show CDR1 as SGHRS and CDR2 as YFSETQ.

This clone has a handful of counts. This chain connects TRBV5-1 to TRBJ2-3; 13 nucleotides align to TRBD2. Germline CDR1 and CDR2: SGHRS and YFSETQ. V gave up 4 bases and J gave up 2 bases; unmatched junction bases: 4. The CDR3 is 16 amino acids. The CDR3 loop is CASSEGLAGITDTQYF. In DNA, the CDR3 is TGCGCCAGCAGCGAGGGACTAGCGGGAATCACAGATACGCAGTATTTT.

This sequence joins TRBV6-5 and TRBJ2-3, with 9 positions matching TRBD2. Germline CDR1 MNHEY, CDR2 SVGAGI. After removal of 8 bases from V and 7 bases from J, the junction contained 13 bases not matched to a gene. The CDR3 loop spans 15 amino acids. The CDR3 is CASGGIAGVSNTQYF. Here the CDR3 DNA reads TGTGCCAGCGGGGGAATAGCGGGAGTATCAAATACGCAGTATTTT.

The chain joins TRBV30 to TRBJ1-2; D is ambiguous. V was trimmed by 7 bases and J by 8 bases, leaving 5 bases between them. CDR3 length: 8 amino acids. Germline V gives CDR1 GTSNPN, CDR2 SVGIG (reference sequence). The CDR3 region has the DNA TGTGCCTCGGACGGCTACACCTTC. It is translated as CASDGYTF.

This clone turned up a few times. This rearrangement joins TRBV29-1 to TRBJ1-1, with D perhaps TRBD1 (6 bases). This CDR3 has 13 residues. Germline V lookup: CDR1 SQVTM, CDR2 ANQGSEA. V was cut by 3 bases and J by 1 base, with 9 bases left in between. For the CDR3, the DNA is TGCAGCGTTGAGGGGACAAGGAACACTGAAGCTTTCTTT. This translates into CSVEGTRNTEAFF.

This clone was observed a handful of times. V gene TRBV29-1 combines with J gene TRBJ1-2, with a weak D call TRBD1 (5 bases). Germline-derived CDR1 and CDR2 are SQVTM and ANQGSEA. Trimming took off 6 bases at V and 4 bases at J, with 12 bases between the two ends. CDR3 size: 12 residues. CDR3 sequence (DNA): TGCAGCGTGTCGGGGCGGGGCTATGGCTACACCTTC. This translates into CSVSGRGYGYTF.